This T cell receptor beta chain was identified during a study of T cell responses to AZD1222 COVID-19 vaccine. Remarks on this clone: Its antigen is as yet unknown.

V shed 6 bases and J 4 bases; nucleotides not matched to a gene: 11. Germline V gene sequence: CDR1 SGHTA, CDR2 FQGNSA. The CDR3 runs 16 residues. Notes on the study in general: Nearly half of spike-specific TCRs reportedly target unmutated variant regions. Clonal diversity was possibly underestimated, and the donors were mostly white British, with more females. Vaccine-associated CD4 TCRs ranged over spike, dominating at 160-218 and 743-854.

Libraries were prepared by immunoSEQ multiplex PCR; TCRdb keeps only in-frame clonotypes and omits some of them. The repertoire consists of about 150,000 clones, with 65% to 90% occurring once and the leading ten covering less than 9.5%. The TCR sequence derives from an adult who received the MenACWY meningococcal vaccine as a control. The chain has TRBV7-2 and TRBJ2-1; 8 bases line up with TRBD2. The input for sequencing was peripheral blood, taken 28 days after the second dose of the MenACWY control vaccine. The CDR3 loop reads CASRPPSSGIYNEQFF. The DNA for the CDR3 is TGTGCCAGCAGGCCCCCGAGTAGCGGGATATACAATGAGCAGTTCTTC.